The T cell receptor (beta chain) described here comes from a study of identical twins. This clonotype was recorded at least ten times. No antigen is known for it. MiXCR, run by TCRdb on the 5' RACE reads, gives a single entry per CDR3 protein. Here the sample spans more than 650,000 distinct CDR3 sequences, roughly 6% being singletons. Germline CDR1 is SGHAT and CDR2 is FQDESV (reference sequence). The CDR3 sequence is 18 residues long. The V end lost 0 bases, the J end lost 2 bases, and 17 bases lay between the germline ends. General study findings and limits: Without tracking the same donors, conclusions rested on cross-sectional statistical analysis.

The clonotype comes from a man between 18 and 29 years old in good health. Sequenced material: naive T cells sorted from blood. This sequence joins TRBV11-1 and TRBJ2-1, with D unclear. CDR3 sequence: CASSLAPGRAGTYNEQFF. In DNA, the CDR3 is TGTGCCAGCAGCTTAGCCCCTGGAAGAGCTGGCACCTACAATGAGCAGTTCTTC.